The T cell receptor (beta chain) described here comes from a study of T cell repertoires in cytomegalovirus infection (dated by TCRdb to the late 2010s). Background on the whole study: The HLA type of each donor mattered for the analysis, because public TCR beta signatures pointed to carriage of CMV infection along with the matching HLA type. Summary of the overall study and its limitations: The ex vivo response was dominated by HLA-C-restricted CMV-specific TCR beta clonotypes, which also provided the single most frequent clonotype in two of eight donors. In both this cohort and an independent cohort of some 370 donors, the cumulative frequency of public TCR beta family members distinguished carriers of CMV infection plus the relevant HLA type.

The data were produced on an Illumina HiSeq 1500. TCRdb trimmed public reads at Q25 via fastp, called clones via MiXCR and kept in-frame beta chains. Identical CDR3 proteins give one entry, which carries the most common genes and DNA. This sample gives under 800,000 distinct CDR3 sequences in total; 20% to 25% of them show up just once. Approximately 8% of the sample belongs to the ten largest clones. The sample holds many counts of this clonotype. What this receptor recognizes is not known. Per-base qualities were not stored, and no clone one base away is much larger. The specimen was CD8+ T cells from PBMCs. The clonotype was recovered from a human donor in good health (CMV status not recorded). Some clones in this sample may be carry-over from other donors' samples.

The nucleotide sequence reads as follows: TGTGCCAGCAGTTTGACAGGGGGGGACACCGGGGAGCTGTTTTTT. This translates into CASSLTGGDTGELFF. In this chain, TRBV7-6 is recombined with TRBJ2-2; 9 junctional bases match TRBD1. CDR1 and CDR2 are drawn from the germline V gene: SGHVS, FNYEAQ. From the cysteine through the phenylalanine, the CDR3 covers 15 amino acids. Here the CDR3 DNA is all that survives: 45 bases in frame from base 1. V trim: 6 bases; J trim: 3 bases; unmatched bases: 5.